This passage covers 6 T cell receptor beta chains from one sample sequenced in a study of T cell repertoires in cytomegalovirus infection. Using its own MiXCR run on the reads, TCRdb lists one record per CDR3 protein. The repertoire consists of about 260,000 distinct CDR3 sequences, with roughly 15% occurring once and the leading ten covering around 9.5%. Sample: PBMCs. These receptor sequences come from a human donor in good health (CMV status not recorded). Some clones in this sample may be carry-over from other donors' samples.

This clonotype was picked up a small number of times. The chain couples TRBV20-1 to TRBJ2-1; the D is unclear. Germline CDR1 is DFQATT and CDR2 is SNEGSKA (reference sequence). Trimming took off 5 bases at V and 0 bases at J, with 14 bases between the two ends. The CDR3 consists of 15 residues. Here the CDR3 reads CSALRILGSYNEQFF. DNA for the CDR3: TGCAGTGCTCTTCGGATACTGGGCTCCTACAATGAGCAGTTCTTC.

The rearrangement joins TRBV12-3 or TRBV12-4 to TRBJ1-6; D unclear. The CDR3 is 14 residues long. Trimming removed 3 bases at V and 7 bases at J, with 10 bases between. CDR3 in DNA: TGTGCCAGCAGTTTTAAAGGAGGCAATTCACCCCTCCACTTT. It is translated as CASSFKGGNSPLHF.

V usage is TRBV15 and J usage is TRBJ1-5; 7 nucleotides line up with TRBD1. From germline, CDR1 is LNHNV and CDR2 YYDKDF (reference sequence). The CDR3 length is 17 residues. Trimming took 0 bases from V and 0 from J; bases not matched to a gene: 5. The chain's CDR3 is CATSRDNRGVSNQPQHF. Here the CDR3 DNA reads TGTGCCACCAGCAGAGACAACAGGGGTGTTAGCAATCAGCCCCAGCATTTT.

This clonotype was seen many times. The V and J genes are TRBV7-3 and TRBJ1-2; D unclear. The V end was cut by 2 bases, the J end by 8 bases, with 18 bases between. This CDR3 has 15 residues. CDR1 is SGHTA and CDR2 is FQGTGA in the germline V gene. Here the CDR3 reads CASSLGTGGSYGYTF. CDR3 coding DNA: TGTGCCAGCAGCTTAGGTACGGGTGGAAGTTACGGCTACACCTTC.

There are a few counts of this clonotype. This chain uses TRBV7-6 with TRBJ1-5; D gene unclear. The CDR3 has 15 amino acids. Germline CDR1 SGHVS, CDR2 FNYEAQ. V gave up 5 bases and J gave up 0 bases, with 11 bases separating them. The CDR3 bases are TGTGCCAGCAGCCCCCAGTTGCATAGCAATCAGCCCCAGCATTTT. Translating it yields CASSPQLHSNQPQHF.

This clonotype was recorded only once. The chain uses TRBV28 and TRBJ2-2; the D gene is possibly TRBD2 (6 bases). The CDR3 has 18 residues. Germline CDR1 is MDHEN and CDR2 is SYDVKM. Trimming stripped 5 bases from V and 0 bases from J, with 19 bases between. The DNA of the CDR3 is TGTGCCAGCAGTCCCTACGGGGGTCAGGGAACGAACACCGGGGAGCTGTTTTTT. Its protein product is CASSPYGGQGTNTGELFF.